These 10 T cell receptor beta chains originate from one sample sequenced in a study of blood T cell repertoires in COVID-19 (dated by TCRdb to between 2020 and 2021). The library was built by means of the immunoSEQ multiplex PCR assay. TCRdb holds this immuneACCESS table with in-frame rearrangements only. Some clones are missing; in checked studies, unresolved V genes explain under half, and the rest has no known cause. The sample table records under 300,000 clones; roughly 85% of these occur just once. Jointly, the top ten make up less than 3.5% of the sample. Specimen: peripheral blood. These receptors came from a woman in her late teens or twenties with acute or convalescent COVID-19.

This chain connects TRBV7-2 to TRBJ1-2; a weak D match, TRBD1 (6 bases). The CDR3 spans 17 residues. The V gene lost 3 bases and the J gene lost 2 bases, with 19 bases spanning the gap. Germline V gene lookup returns CDR1 SGHTA and CDR2 FQGNSA. The CDR3, as DNA: TGTGCCAGCAGCTTGGCGTTTACCCGGGACAAGAACTATGGCTACACCTTC. Its translation is CASSLAFTRDKNYGYTF.

The V gene is TRBV15, the J gene TRBJ2-7, with 8 bases identical to TRBD2. The CDR3 covers 16 residues. Losses at the gene ends were 1 base for V and 5 bases for J; bases not matched to a gene: 10. The germline CDR1 and CDR2 sequences are LNHNV and YYDKDF (reference sequence). The CDR3 sequence is CATSRALGSGTHEQYF. CDR3 sequence (DNA): TGTGCCACCAGCAGAGCTTTGGGTAGCGGGACCCACGAGCAGTACTTC.

This clone occurred once. The CDR3 DNA follows: TGTGCCAGCAGCGGGCTAGGTGGGGCGGGGGGCGAGCAGTACTTC. This encodes CASSGLGGAGGEQYF. The J gene is TRBJ2-7, the V gene TRBV27; 8 nucleotides align to TRBD2. J gave up 6 bases and V 6 bases, and 13 bases lay outside the gene matches. This CDR3 comprises 15 residues. CDR1 and CDR2 from the germline V gene are MNHEY and SMNVEV (reference sequence).

As concerns this clone: A junction end diverges from the germline sequence, so it may reflect a read error. The J gene is TRBJ2-1, the V gene TRBV7-7, with TRBD2 matching over 13 bases. In germline, CDR1 is SSHAT, CDR2 FNYEAQ (reference sequence). The CDR3 spans 15 residues. The CDR3, as DNA: TGTGCTAGCAGCCCCACTAGCGGGAGGGCCCGTGAGCAGTTCTTC. Translation gives CASSPTSGRAREQFF.

This clone has more than one count but fewer than ten. The chain has TRBV7-8 and TRBJ2-7; 8 nucleotides align to TRBD2. There are 12 residues in the CDR3. Unmatched junction bases numbered 6, after V lost 8 bases and J lost 6 bases. Germline loops: CDR1 SGHVS, CDR2 FQNEAQ. Written as DNA, the CDR3 is TGTGCCAGCGGGGGACTAGTTGCCGAGCAGTACTTC. Its protein product is CASGGLVAEQYF. Looking up the rest from reference TRBV7-8 and TRBJ2-7 gives the full variable domain: GAGVSQSPRYKVAKRGQDVALRCDPISGHVSLFWYQQALGQGPEFLTYFQNEAQLDKSGLPSDRFFAERPEGSVSTLKIQRTQQEDSAVYLCASGGLVAEQYFGPGTRLTVT.

This clone was seen just once. The chain uses TRBV5-6 and TRBJ2-7, with TRBD1 as a possible D gene (6 bases). The CDR3 covers 13 residues. Trimming removed 2 bases from V and 5 bases from J, with 11 bases in between. In germline, CDR1 is SGHDT, CDR2 YYEEEE. Here the CDR3 DNA reads TGTGCCAGCAGCTTACCACAGGGAGACGAGCAGTACTTC. It encodes CASSLPQGDEQYF. Complete variable domain (other parts from reference TRBV5-6 and TRBJ2-7): DAGVTQSPTHLIKTRGQQVTLRCSPKSGHDTVSWYQQALGQGPQFIFQYYEEEERQRGNFPDRFSGHQFPNYSSELNVNALLLGDSALYLCASSLPQGDEQYFGPGTRLTVT.

This chain uses TRBV4-3 with TRBJ2-1; 9 nucleotides align to TRBD2. V gave up 4 bases and J gave up 4 bases; unmatched junction bases: 11. This CDR3 contains 17 residues. Germline CDR1 LGHNA, CDR2 YSLEER. The CDR3, as DNA: TGCGCCAGCAGCCTGGCAGTAGCGGGAGTGTCATACAATGAGCAGTTCTTC. Translating gives CASSLAVAGVSYNEQFF.

The chain carries TRBV3-1 (or the pseudogene TRBV3-2) and TRBJ2-7; the D gene is possibly TRBD1 (5 bases). CDR1 and CDR2 (germline): LGHDT, YNNKEL (reference sequence). The V end was cut by 1 base, the J end by 7 bases, with 11 bases between. This CDR3 has 13 residues. The CDR3 sequence is CASSQVTAFEQYF. The CDR3 DNA is TGTGCCAGCAGCCAAGTGACAGCCTTTGAGCAGTACTTC.

This rearrangement joins TRBV7-2 to TRBJ2-1; a possible D gene is TRBD1 (5 bases). Germline CDR1 SGHTA, CDR2 FQGNSA. This CDR3 has 15 amino acids. V was clipped by 0 bases and J by 5 bases, with 11 bases between them. CDR3 sequence reads: CASSLAGQANNEQFF. CDR3 DNA: TGTGCCAGCAGCTTAGCGGGGCAGGCTAACAATGAGCAGTTCTTC.

The CDR3 is CASSDSAWARQYF. The CDR3, as DNA: TGTGCCAGCAGTGACTCGGCGTGGGCCAGGCAGTATTTT. J is TRBJ2-3 and V is TRBV6-4; D unclear. V lost 0 bases and J lost 11, with 12 bases in between. Germline loops: CDR1 MRHNA, CDR2 SNTAGT. The CDR3 is 13 amino acids.